Presented here are 21 T cell receptor beta chains from one specimen sequenced in a study of shared clonotypes between healthy human individuals. The data were produced by immunoSEQ multiplex PCR, yet TCRdb's version contains in-frame clones alone and is incomplete. This sample has about 1.5 million clones, with roughly 95% found just once. The sample was naive CD4+ T cells sorted from blood. Described subset: CD45RA+ positively selected. Receptor source: a man aged 30 to 45 in good health.

This chain joins TRBV6-5 and TRBJ1-2, with TRBD1 identical over 7 bases. This CDR3 has 14 amino acids. Germline V gene sequence: CDR1 MNHEY, CDR2 SVGAGI. The V and J ends lost 6 bases and 5 bases, in that order; junction bases with no gene match: 9. The CDR3 protein is CASSPGTDSYGYTF. DNA of the CDR3: TGTGCCAGCAGCCCCGGGACAGACTCATATGGCTACACCTTC.

This sequence joins TRBV11-3 and TRBJ1-1, with 9 bases matching TRBD1. The CDR3 sequence is 12 residues long. The trim removed 3 bases at V and 11 bases at J, leaving 4 bases unmatched. Germline lookup yields CDR1 SGHNT and CDR2 YENEEA. CDR3 protein: CASSLGQGQAFF. CDR3 DNA: TGTGCCAGCAGCTTGGGACAGGGCCAGGCTTTCTTT.

This clone was seen only once. The J gene is TRBJ2-5, the V gene TRBV28, with TRBD1 identical over 7 bases. Germline V gives CDR1 MDHEN, CDR2 SYDVKM. The trim removed 5 bases at V and 4 bases at J, leaving 4 bases unmatched. The CDR3 covers 13 residues. CDR3 nucleotide sequence: TGTGCCAGCAGTAGAGGGGGCAGAGAGACCCAGTACTTC. It yields the protein CASSRGGRETQYF.

This chain joins TRBV7-3 and TRBJ2-3, with TRBD2 identical over 7 bases. This CDR3 is built from 15 residues. The V and J ends lost 2 bases and 1 base, in that order; junction bases with no gene match: 3. CDR1 and CDR2 (germline): SGHTA, FQGTGA. This CDR3 reads CASSLAGVGTDTQYF. DNA for the CDR3: TGTGCCAGCAGCTTAGCGGGAGTTGGCACAGATACGCAGTATTTT.

V gene TRBV2 combines with J gene TRBJ2-1, with 10 bases aligning to TRBD1. Germline V gives CDR1 SNHLY, CDR2 FYNNEI. The CDR3 loop spans 16 amino acids. V lost 6 bases, J lost 5 bases, and 10 bases stayed unmatched. CDR3 sequence (DNA): TGTGCCAGCAGCAGAGAGGGGGACAGGGGAAACAATGAGCAGTTCTTC. As protein: CASSREGDRGNNEQFF.

This chain connects TRBV7-2 to TRBJ1-5; D unresolved. Germline V gene data show CDR1 as SGHTA and CDR2 as FQGNSA. Between the trimmed V and J ends, which lost 7 bases and 1 base, there was a span of 8 bases. CDR3 size: 13 residues. CDR3: CASKGQSNQPQHF. The CDR3 region has the DNA TGTGCCAGCAAGGGTCAGAGCAATCAGCCCCAGCATTTT.

The J gene is TRBJ2-7, the V gene TRBV9; TRBD1 or TRBD2 may be the D gene (5 bases each). The CDR3 totals 13 residues. CDR1 is SGDLS and CDR2 is YYNGEE in the germline V gene. The V end was cut by 4 bases, the J end by 4 bases, with 12 bases between. The DNA of the CDR3 is TGTGCCAGCAGCCCCGAGGGGCGATACGAGCAGTACTTC. This codes for CASSPEGRYEQYF.

This clone was picked up a small number of times. This chain's CDR3 is CASTPGEQYF. In DNA, the CDR3 is TGTGCCAGCACCCCTGGCGAGCAGTACTTC. The chain joins TRBV28 to TRBJ2-7; no reliable D call. The length of the CDR3 is 10 residues. CDR1 and CDR2 (germline): MDHEN, SYDVKM. Trimming cost V 7 bases and J 6 bases, with 7 bases left between them.

V usage is TRBV11-2 and J usage is TRBJ2-4; D tentatively fits TRBD1 or TRBD2 (5 bases each). The CDR3 length is 16 residues. V was shortened by 1 base and J by 8 bases, with 18 bases between the two germline ends. Germline loops: CDR1 SGHAT, CDR2 FQNNGV. Here the CDR3 reads CASSLVTGALRDIQYF. For the CDR3, the DNA is TGTGCCAGCAGCTTAGTGACCGGGGCCCTAAGAGACATTCAGTACTTC. The full variable domain, rest sourced from reference TRBV11-2 and TRBJ2-4, is EAGVAQSPRYKIIEKRQSVAFWCNPISGHATLYWYQQILGQGPKLLIQFQNNGVVDDSQLPKDRFSAERLKGVDSTLKIQPAKLEDSAVYLCASSLVTGALRDIQYFGAGTRLSVL.

The J gene is TRBJ2-1, the V gene TRBV10-1; 9 nucleotides match TRBD1. V shed 3 bases, J shed 4 bases, and the junction held 4 bases outside the gene matches. The CDR3 is 15 residues long. Per the germline V gene, CDR1 is WNHNN and CDR2 is SYGVQD (reference sequence). CDR3 DNA sequence: TGCGCCAGCAGTGAAGGACAGGGGAATTACAATGAGCAGTTCTTC. Protein: CASSEGQGNYNEQFF.

The chain is built from TRBV27 and TRBJ2-5, with unresolved D. This CDR3 is 13 amino acids long. The germline V gene encodes CDR1 MNHEY and CDR2 SMNVEV (reference sequence). Trimming removed 2 bases at V and 0 bases at J, with 4 bases between. CDR3 bases: TGTGCCAGCAGTTTACTAGACCAAGAGACCCAGTACTTC. Its protein product is CASSLLDQETQYF.

The chain is built from TRBV10-3 and TRBJ2-2, with 11 bases aligning to TRBD2. CDR1 and CDR2 (germline): ENHRY, SYGVKD. There are 16 residues in the CDR3. J gave up 0 bases and V 10 bases, and 7 bases lay outside the gene matches. The CDR3 region has the DNA TGTGCCACGAGCGGACTAGCGGGTACGAACACCGGGGAGCTGTTTTTT. This translates into CATSGLAGTNTGELFF.

The V and J genes are TRBV9 and TRBJ1-4; D remains ambiguous. The CDR3 is 19 amino acids. From germline, CDR1 is SGDLS and CDR2 YYNGEE. V dropped 0 bases and J dropped 0 bases, with 18 bases sitting between them. In nucleotides, the CDR3 is TGTGCCAGCAGCGTAGTGAATCTGCCACTCCTTTCAACTAATGAAAAACTGTTTTTT. It yields the protein CASSVVNLPLLSTNEKLFF. The whole variable domain, remainder taken from reference TRBV9 and TRBJ1-4, is DSGVTQTPKHLITATGQRVTLRCSPRSGDLSVYWYQQSLDQGLQFLIQYYNGEERAKGNILERFSAQQFPDLHSELNLSSLELGDSALYFCASSVVNLPLLSTNEKLFFGSGTQLSVL.

This clone has just one count. The V call is TRBV14, the J call TRBJ2-3; maybe TRBD2 (6 bases). This CDR3 is built from 13 residues. CDR1 SGHDN and CDR2 FVKESK come from the germline V gene. The germline V and J ends were trimmed by 0 bases and 8 bases, with 9 bases remaining between them. Here the CDR3 DNA reads TGTGCCAGCAGCCAAGATCAGGGAGGTACGCAGTATTTT. Its translation is CASSQDQGGTQYF.

The chain couples TRBV5-1 to TRBJ2-7, with TRBD1 as a possible D gene (7 bases). The ends were cut back, 2 bases at V and 6 bases at J, with 18 bases in the middle. Germline V gives CDR1 SGHRS, CDR2 YFSETQ. This CDR3 comprises 15 residues. The CDR3 DNA sequence: TGCGCCAGCAGCTTTACAGGGGACTTTCTCGGCGAGCAGTACTTC. Amino acids: CASSFTGDFLGEQYF.

The chain links TRBV27 to TRBJ1-1, with a weak D call TRBD1 (5 bases). CDR3 size: 15 residues. Germline lookup yields CDR1 MNHEY and CDR2 SMNVEV (reference sequence). The germline V and J ends were trimmed by 8 bases and 1 base, with 17 bases remaining between them. Here the CDR3 reads CASGFRGLWNTEAFF. CDR3 bases: TGTGCCAGCGGGTTTAGGGGACTTTGGAACACTGAAGCTTTCTTT.

The chain employs TRBV5-1 and TRBJ2-7; maybe TRBD1 (6 bases). Germline values: CDR1 SGHRS, CDR2 YFSETQ. V shed 0 bases and J shed 4 bases, with 11 bases lying between them. CDR3 length: 14 residues. CDR3 protein: CASSLGGQLYEQYF. CDR3 bases: TGCGCCAGCAGCTTGGGTGGACAGCTTTACGAGCAGTACTTC.

This clone was recorded many times. The V and J genes are TRBV19 and TRBJ2-7; TRBD2 is a possible D gene (5 bases). The CDR3 is 13 amino acids. Germline assignment: CDR1 LNHDA and CDR2 SQIVND (reference sequence). Trimming shortened V by 8 bases and J by 1 base, and 12 bases separated the two germline ends. CDR3 in amino acids: CASAKGSSYEQYF. DNA for the CDR3: TGTGCCAGTGCAAAAGGGAGTTCCTACGAGCAGTACTTC.

A single count supports this clone. The V and J genes are TRBV10-2 and TRBJ1-2, with a tentative D call TRBD1 (5 bases). Germline V gene sequence: CDR1 WSHSY, CDR2 SAAADI. V lost 8 bases and J 10 bases, leaving 23 bases between the germline ends. This CDR3 spans 14 amino acids. In nucleotides, the CDR3 is TGCGCCAGCGGTAAGACGGGGGATTTTGGAGTCTACACCTTC. It yields the protein CASGKTGDFGVYTF.

This clone was seen once. The rearrangement links TRBV6-8 to TRBJ2-7, with 10 bases matching TRBD2. V was pared by 8 bases and J by 5 bases, with 15 bases of the junction left unmatched. This CDR3 spans 16 amino acids. Germline-derived CDR1 and CDR2 are MNHGY and SAAAGT. CDR3 region: CASLAGAQLLGDEQYF. CDR3 sequence (DNA): TGTGCCAGCCTAGCGGGAGCTCAACTGCTCGGGGACGAGCAGTACTTC.

The rearrangement links TRBV9 to TRBJ2-7; TRBD2 aligns across 7 bases. Trimming cost V 0 bases and J 7 bases; bases outside gene matches: 4. The CDR3 is 13 residues long. CDR1 SGDLS and CDR2 YYNGEE come from the germline V gene. The CDR3 DNA reads as TGTGCCAGCAGCGTAGTTCCGGGACTAGAGCAGTACTTC. Residues: CASSVVPGLEQYF.